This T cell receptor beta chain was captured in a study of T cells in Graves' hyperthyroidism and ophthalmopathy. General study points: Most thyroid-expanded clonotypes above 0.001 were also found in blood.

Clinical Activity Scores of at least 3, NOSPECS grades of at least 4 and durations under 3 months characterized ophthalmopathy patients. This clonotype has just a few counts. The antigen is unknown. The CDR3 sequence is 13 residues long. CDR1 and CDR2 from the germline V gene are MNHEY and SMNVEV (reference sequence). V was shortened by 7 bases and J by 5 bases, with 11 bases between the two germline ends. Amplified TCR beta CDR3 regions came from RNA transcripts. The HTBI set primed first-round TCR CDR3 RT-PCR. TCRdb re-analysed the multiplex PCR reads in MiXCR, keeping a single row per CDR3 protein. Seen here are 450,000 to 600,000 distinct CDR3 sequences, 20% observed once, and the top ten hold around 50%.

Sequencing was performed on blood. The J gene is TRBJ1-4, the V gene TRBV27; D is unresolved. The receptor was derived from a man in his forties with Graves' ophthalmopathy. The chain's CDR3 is CASKGQGNEKLFF. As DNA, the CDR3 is TGTGCCAGCAAAGGCCAAGGCAATGAAAAACTGTTTTTT.